This T cell receptor beta chain was found in a study of cytomegalovirus exposure and HLA in healthy donors. Whole-study results and caveats: The likely explanation for a cluster of highly shared sequence variants was sequencing artifact. In an earlier analysis, about 90% or about 30%: the productive usage of most TCR beta V segments. Equally common other TCR beta chains were less clonally expanded than HLA-associated ones, a later analysis found.

PCR amplification relied on 60 Vbeta primers (plus 13 Jbeta primers). Some clones are missing from TCRdb's copy, which holds only in-frame ones; the method was immunoSEQ multiplex PCR. The repertoire holds under 200,000 clones, with roughly 74% as singletons. As for this clone: No antigen is known for it.

Germline loops: CDR1 SGHTA, CDR2 FQGNSA. The CDR3 loop spans 16 amino acids. Germline trimming cut 2 bases from V and 2 bases from J; bases unmatched to any gene: 5. The chain carries TRBV7-2 and TRBJ2-7; 11 bases fit TRBD2. Sequenced sample: PBMCs. The sequence was collected from a woman under 40 in good health and CMV-seronegative. CDR3 nucleotide sequence: TGTGCCAGCAGCTTATACCCGACTAGCGGGACCTACGAGCAGTACTTC. Its translation: CASSLYPTSGTYEQYF.